Each of the 12 T cell receptor beta chains below was sequenced from the same sample in a study of blood T cell repertoires in COVID-19. Using immunoSEQ multiplex PCR, the repertoire was profiled, and TCRdb retains in-frame clones only, with some absent. The top ten hold 4% to 5.5% of the sample, which has 90,000 to 120,000 clones, 84% seen once. Material for sequencing was peripheral blood. The origin of the receptors is a human donor in a cohort sampled during active COVID-19.

This clone occurred once. The genes are TRBV15 and TRBJ2-1; D is unresolved. Germline-derived CDR1 and CDR2 are LNHNV and YYDKDF (reference sequence). Deletions cut 0 bases from V and 8 bases from J, with 8 bases between. CDR3 length: 13 residues. This chain's CDR3 is CATSRDRVDEQFF. The CDR3 DNA follows: TGTGCCACCAGCAGAGATAGAGTGGATGAGCAGTTCTTC. The whole variable domain, remainder taken from reference TRBV15 and TRBJ2-1, is DAMVIQNPRYQVTQFGKPVTLSCSQTLNHNVMYWYQQKSSQAPKLLFHYYDKDFNNEADTPDNFQSRRPNTSFCFLDIRSPGLGDTAMYLCATSRDRVDEQFFGPGTRLTVL.

The gene calls are TRBV7-2 and TRBJ2-1, with unresolved D. V dropped 4 bases and J dropped 6 bases, with 13 bases sitting between them. The CDR3 is made up of 14 amino acids. Germline V gives CDR1 SGHTA, CDR2 FQGNSA. The CDR3 DNA reads as TGTGCCAGCAGCTCGGGTCTCTCAAGCAATGAGCAGTTCTTC. Protein: CASSSGLSSNEQFF.

The V and J genes are TRBV3-1 (or the pseudogene TRBV3-2) and TRBJ1-2, with 9 bases aligning to TRBD1. The germline CDR1 and CDR2 sequences are LGHDT and YNNKEL (reference sequence). CDR3 size: 15 residues. Germline trimming cut 5 bases from V and 2 bases from J; bases unmatched to any gene: 6. In DNA, the CDR3 is TGTGCCAGCAGCATAAACAGGGGGCTGAACTATGGCTACACCTTC. It is translated as CASSINRGLNYGYTF.

V and J are TRBV7-2 and TRBJ2-7, with 9 bases matching TRBD1. Germline V CDR1 and CDR2: SGHTA, FQGNSA. V lost 5 bases, J lost 2 bases, and 1 base stayed unmatched. This CDR3 has 13 amino acids. The CDR3 DNA reads as TGTGCCAGCAGCCGGGACAGGGCCTACGAGCAGTACTTC. It codes for CASSRDRAYEQYF. Based on the CDR3 plus reference TRBV7-2 and TRBJ2-7, the full variable domain is GAGVSQSPSNKVTEKGKDVELRCDPISGHTALYWYRQSLGQGLEFLIYFQGNSAPDKSGLPSDRFSAERTGGSVSTLTIQRTQQEDSAVYLCASSRDRAYEQYFGPGTRLTVT.

This clone was recorded once. The rearrangement links TRBV4-3 to TRBJ2-1; D unclear. The ends were cut back, 6 bases at V and 0 bases at J, with 12 bases in the middle. Germline V gene sequence: CDR1 LGHNA, CDR2 YSLEER. This CDR3 contains 15 residues. This CDR3 is CASRNERSSYNEQFF. The CDR3 DNA is TGCGCCAGCAGGAACGAGCGAAGCTCCTACAATGAGCAGTTCTTC.

The chain uses TRBV3-1 (or the pseudogene TRBV3-2) and TRBJ2-7; no clear D. The CDR3 loop spans 14 amino acids. The V and J ends lost 0 bases and 2 bases respectively, with 8 bases between them. Looked up from germline, CDR1 is LGHDT and CDR2 is YNNKEL (reference sequence). This CDR3 is CASSQESTTYEQYV. The DNA for the CDR3 is TGTGCCAGCAGCCAAGAATCTACTACCTACGAGCAGTACGTC.

This CDR3 reads CASSFRVATEAFF. CDR3 nucleotides: TGTGCCAGCAGTTTCAGGGTAGCCACTGAAGCTTTCTTT. The chain employs TRBV12-3 or TRBV12-4 and TRBJ1-1; weak D call: TRBD1 (5 bases). The CDR3 is 13 residues long. V lost 3 bases and J 4 bases, leaving 9 bases between the germline ends.

This chain connects TRBV15 to TRBJ1-2, with a weak D call TRBD1 (6 bases). From germline, CDR1 is LNHNV and CDR2 YYDKDF (reference sequence). The CDR3 length is 15 residues. V was clipped by 2 bases and J by 6 bases, with 16 bases between them. The CDR3: CATSRTIQGRDGYTF. The CDR3 DNA is TGTGCCACCAGCAGAACTATACAGGGTCGGGATGGCTACACCTTC.

The count of this clone is one. The chain combines TRBV28 with TRBJ2-7; D gene uncertain. CDR3 size: 16 residues. Germline CDR1 MDHEN, CDR2 SYDVKM. Trimming removed 6 bases from V and 3 bases from J, with 21 bases in between. CDR3 amino acids: CASSRSLWRSGYEQYF. The CDR3 nucleotides are TGTGCCAGCAGCCGCTCTCTGTGGAGATCCGGCTACGAGCAGTACTTC. Based on the CDR3 plus reference TRBV28 and TRBJ2-7, the full variable domain is DVKVTQSSRYLVKRTGEKVFLECVQDMDHENMFWYRQDPGLGLRLIYFSYDVKMKEKGDIPEGYSVSREKKERFSLILESASTNQTSMYLCASSRSLWRSGYEQYFGPGTRLTVT.

The V and J genes are TRBV3-1 (or the pseudogene TRBV3-2) and TRBJ2-2, with 11 bases identical to TRBD2. Germline loops: CDR1 LGHDT, CDR2 YNNKEL (reference sequence). V gave up 4 bases and J gave up 1 base; unmatched junction bases: 8. CDR3 length equals 18 residues. The CDR3 region is CASSPILGLAENTGELFF. The CDR3, as DNA: TGTGCCAGCAGCCCCATTTTGGGACTAGCGGAGAACACCGGGGAGCTGTTTTTT.

The chain is built from TRBV6-5 and TRBJ1-2, with D unclear. This CDR3 is 15 amino acids long. Trimming removed 2 bases at V and 0 bases at J, with 10 bases between. CDR1 and CDR2 from the germline V gene are MNHEY and SVGAGI. Here the CDR3 reads CASSYNRVANYGYTF. The CDR3, as DNA: TGTGCCAGCAGTTACAACAGAGTAGCTAACTATGGCTACACCTTC.

The chain links TRBV25-1 to TRBJ1-5, with D tentatively TRBD1 (6 bases). The germline V gene has CDR1 MGHDK and CDR2 SYGVNS. Trimming took 4 bases from V and 1 from J, leaving 17 bases between them. The CDR3 spans 17 residues. CDR3 coding DNA: TGTGCCAGCAGTGGTGCCCCAGGACAGCGAAGCAATCAGCCCCAGCATTTT. It is translated as CASSGAPGQRSNQPQHF.